Listed below are T cell receptor beta chains from one sample, sequenced in a study of cytomegalovirus exposure and HLA in healthy donors. TCRdb's copy holds only in-frame clones and misses some; the assay was immunoSEQ multiplex PCR. The sample lists fewer than 200,000 clones; around 67% were seen once. Specimen: PBMCs. Receptor source: a woman aged 18-29 years in good health and CMV-seropositive. CDR3s include the opening cysteine and the closing phenylalanine or tryptophan. The order of the fields is D gene, V gene, J gene, clone size, CDR3 protein, CDR3 DNA. The D gene is left open where the match is weak. Size values are once, few and many counts, or a class for expanded clones, and some rows have none.

D gene: .; V gene: TRBV4-2; J gene: TRBJ1-2; clone size: .; CDR3 protein: CASSQDRYGYTF; CDR3 DNA: TGTGCCAGCAGCCAAGATCGCTATGGCTACACCTTC
D gene: TRBD2; V gene: TRBV27; J gene: TRBJ2-1; clone size: few; CDR3 protein: CASSLWLAGEHNEQFF; CDR3 DNA: TGTGCCAGCAGTTTATGGCTAGCGGGAGAGCACAATGAGCAGTTCTTC
D gene: .; V gene: TRBV9; J gene: TRBJ2-2; clone size: .; CDR3 protein: CASSDTNTGELFF; CDR3 DNA: TGTGCCAGCAGCGACACGAACACCGGGGAGCTGTTTTTT
D gene: TRBD2; V gene: TRBV4-2; J gene: TRBJ2-7; clone size: .; CDR3 protein: CASSQEFSGLAGYEQYF; CDR3 DNA: TGTGCCAGCAGCCAAGAATTCTCTGGACTAGCGGGATACGAGCAGTACTTC
D gene: TRBD1; V gene: TRBV4-1; J gene: TRBJ2-5; clone size: .; CDR3 protein: CASSPFTGTGLIPPVETQYF; CDR3 DNA: TGCGCCAGCAGCCCCTTCACCGGGACAGGGTTAATTCCCCCGGTGGAGACCCAGTACTTC
D gene: .; V gene: TRBV12-5; J gene: TRBJ2-2; clone size: .; CDR3 protein: CASGLVVLGGNTGELFF; CDR3 DNA: TGTGCTAGTGGTTTGGTGGTATTGGGGGGGAACACCGGGGAGCTGTTTTTT
D gene: TRBD1; V gene: TRBV28; J gene: TRBJ2-5; clone size: few; CDR3 protein: CASRTGLQTQYF; CDR3 DNA: TGTGCCAGCAGGACAGGGCTACAGACCCAGTACTTC
D gene: TRBD1; V gene: TRBV5-1; J gene: TRBJ2-3; clone size: once; CDR3 protein: CASSLGQGLSTDTQYF; CDR3 DNA: TGCGCCAGCAGCTTGGGACAGGGGTTAAGCACAGATACGCAGTATTTT
D gene: .; V gene: TRBV6-6; J gene: TRBJ2-1; clone size: .; CDR3 protein: CASSGQRISYNEQFF; CDR3 DNA: TGTGCCAGCAGCGGACAGCGAATTTCCTACAATGAGCAGTTCTTC
D gene: TRBD1; V gene: TRBV5-4; J gene: TRBJ1-5; clone size: .; CDR3 protein: CASSLEGTAQHF; CDR3 DNA: TGTGCCAGCAGCTTGGAAGGGACAGCTCAGCATTTT
D gene: .; V gene: TRBV5-1; J gene: TRBJ2-5; clone size: .; CDR3 protein: CASSLGPGGQFETQYF; CDR3 DNA: TGCGCCAGCAGCTTGGGTCCCGGAGGACAGTTCGAGACCCAGTACTTC
D gene: .; V gene: TRBV5-1; J gene: TRBJ2-1; clone size: once; CDR3 protein: CASSETGNNEQFF; CDR3 DNA: TGCGCCAGCAGCGAAACAGGGAACAATGAGCAGTTCTTC
D gene: TRBD1; V gene: TRBV11-3; J gene: TRBJ1-1; clone size: once; CDR3 protein: CASSPTGGSTEAFF; CDR3 DNA: TGTGCCAGCAGCCCGACAGGGGGGAGCACTGAAGCTTTCTTT
D gene: TRBD1; V gene: TRBV27; J gene: TRBJ2-5; clone size: .; CDR3 protein: CASSRQGRINQLQETQYF; CDR3 DNA: TGTGCCAGCAGCCGACAGGGACGAATAAACCAGCTACAAGAGACCCAGTACTTC
D gene: .; V gene: TRBV2; J gene: TRBJ1-1; clone size: .; CDR3 protein: CASIHRRTFTEAFF; CDR3 DNA: TGTGCCAGCATTCACAGGCGCACCTTTACTGAAGCTTTCTTT
D gene: .; V gene: TRBV18; J gene: TRBJ2-3; clone size: .; CDR3 protein: CASSLQAYTQYF; CDR3 DNA: TGTGCCAGCTCACTACAGGCGTATACGCAGTATTTT
D gene: .; V gene: TRBV7-8; J gene: TRBJ2-5; clone size: .; CDR3 protein: CASSFGGGETQYF; CDR3 DNA: TGTGCCAGCAGCTTCGGGGGAGGAGAGACCCAGTACTTC
D gene: .; V gene: TRBV11-2; J gene: TRBJ1-2; clone size: .; CDR3 protein: CASSLAGTTIYTF; CDR3 DNA: TGTGCCAGCAGCTTAGCCGGGACAACAATCTACACCTTC
D gene: TRBD1; V gene: TRBV6-1; J gene: TRBJ1-6; clone size: .; CDR3 protein: CASSWTGQNSPLHF; CDR3 DNA: TGTGCCAGCAGTTGGACAGGGCAGAATTCACCCCTCCACTTT
D gene: TRBD2; V gene: TRBV5-4; J gene: TRBJ2-7; clone size: .; CDR3 protein: CASSLSGGAYEQYF; CDR3 DNA: TGTGCCAGCAGTCTTAGCGGGGGGGCCTACGAGCAGTACTTC
D gene: TRBD2; V gene: TRBV2; J gene: TRBJ2-1; clone size: .; CDR3 protein: CASTGRGGRNEQFF; CDR3 DNA: TGTGCCAGTACTGGGCGGGGGGGCAGGAATGAGCAGTTCTTC
D gene: TRBD1; V gene: TRBV25-1; J gene: TRBJ1-4; clone size: once; CDR3 protein: CASTGTGWNEKLFF; CDR3 DNA: TGTGCCAGCACCGGGACAGGGTGGAATGAAAAACTGTTTTTT
D gene: TRBD1; V gene: TRBV19; J gene: TRBJ1-5; clone size: .; CDR3 protein: CASSRTGSNQPQHF; CDR3 DNA: TGTGCCAGTAGCAGGACAGGGAGCAATCAGCCCCAGCATTTT
D gene: .; V gene: TRBV4-1; J gene: TRBJ1-5; clone size: .; CDR3 protein: CASSQVPGDFNQPQHF; CDR3 DNA: TGCGCCAGCAGCCAAGTTCCAGGGGATTTCAATCAGCCCCAGCATTTT
D gene: TRBD2; V gene: TRBV27; J gene: TRBJ2-5; clone size: few; CDR3 protein: CASSLSTSGQETQYF; CDR3 DNA: TGTGCCAGCAGTTTATCGACTAGCGGCCAAGAGACCCAGTACTTC
D gene: .; V gene: TRBV4-1; J gene: TRBJ1-2; clone size: .; CDR3 protein: CASSQGGGNGGYTF; CDR3 DNA: TGCGCCAGCAGCCAAGGGGGGGGGAATGGCGGCTACACCTTC
D gene: TRBD1; V gene: TRBV27; J gene: TRBJ1-5; clone size: .; CDR3 protein: CASSLGQGYNQPQHF; CDR3 DNA: TGTGCCAGCAGTCTGGGACAGGGGTACAATCAGCCCCAGCATTTT
D gene: .; V gene: TRBV19; J gene: TRBJ2-1; clone size: .; CDR3 protein: CASTGLKKNEQFF; CDR3 DNA: TGTGCCTCCACAGGGTTAAAAAAAAATGAGCAGTTCTTC
D gene: .; V gene: TRBV10-2; J gene: TRBJ1-5; clone size: .; CDR3 protein: CASSDRMGNQPQHF; CDR3 DNA: TGCGCCAGCAGTGACAGAATGGGCAATCAGCCCCAGCATTTT
D gene: .; V gene: TRBV7-2; J gene: TRBJ2-7; clone size: .; CDR3 protein: CASSLHGTVFSSYEQYF; CDR3 DNA: TGTGCCAGCAGCTTACACGGAACAGTCTTTTCATCCTACGAGCAGTACTTC
D gene: TRBD1; V gene: TRBV29-1; J gene: TRBJ2-7; clone size: few; CDR3 protein: CSVGGTGGDEQYF; CDR3 DNA: TGCAGCGTTGGGGGGACAGGGGGCGACGAGCAGTACTTC
D gene: TRBD1; V gene: TRBV13; J gene: TRBJ2-7; clone size: few; CDR3 protein: CASSPDGQGHGYEQYF; CDR3 DNA: TGTGCCAGCAGTCCAGACGGACAGGGGCATGGCTACGAGCAGTACTTC
D gene: TRBD2; V gene: TRBV10-3; J gene: TRBJ2-1; clone size: .; CDR3 protein: CAISEGLAGDSSYNEQFF; CDR3 DNA: TGTGCCATCAGTGAGGGGTTAGCGGGGGACAGCTCCTACAATGAGCAGTTCTTC
D gene: .; V gene: TRBV2; J gene: TRBJ1-1; clone size: once; CDR3 protein: CASMGAAEAFF; CDR3 DNA: TGTGCCAGCATGGGAGCGGCTGAAGCTTTCTTT
D gene: TRBD2; V gene: TRBV19; J gene: TRBJ2-7; clone size: .; CDR3 protein: CASSIDAGVEQIEQYF; CDR3 DNA: TGTGCCAGTAGTATAGATGCGGGGGTCGAGCAGATCGAGCAGTACTTC
D gene: .; V gene: TRBV2; J gene: TRBJ1-3; clone size: .; CDR3 protein: CASSEVSPGLGSGNTIYF; CDR3 DNA: TGTGCCAGCAGTGAAGTCTCTCCCGGACTGGGCTCTGGAAACACCATATATTTT
D gene: TRBD2; V gene: TRBV13; J gene: TRBJ2-7; clone size: few; CDR3 protein: CASGISGSWEQYF; CDR3 DNA: TGTGCCAGCGGGATTAGCGGGTCCTGGGAGCAGTACTTC
D gene: .; V gene: TRBV9; J gene: TRBJ2-1; clone size: .; CDR3 protein: CASSDSTGSHYNEQFF; CDR3 DNA: TGTGCCAGCAGCGACAGCACCGGGAGTCACTACAATGAGCAGTTCTTC
D gene: TRBD2; V gene: TRBV6-6; J gene: TRBJ2-1; clone size: few; CDR3 protein: CASYAGVNEQFF; CDR3 DNA: TGTGCCAGCTACGCGGGAGTAAATGAGCAGTTCTTC
D gene: TRBD1; V gene: TRBV6-5; J gene: TRBJ1-6; clone size: .; CDR3 protein: CASSYYGTGDSPLHF; CDR3 DNA: TGTGCCAGCAGTTATTACGGGACAGGGGATTCACCCCTCCACTTT
D gene: TRBD2; V gene: TRBV6-5; J gene: TRBJ2-3; clone size: .; CDR3 protein: CASGYLAGGTYTQYF; CDR3 DNA: TGTGCCAGCGGTTACTTAGCGGGGGGCACGTATACGCAGTATTTT
D gene: TRBD1; V gene: TRBV4-2; J gene: TRBJ1-3; clone size: few; CDR3 protein: CASSPHPRQGTGNTIYF; CDR3 DNA: TGTGCCAGCAGCCCCCATCCTCGACAGGGTACTGGAAACACCATATATTTT
D gene: TRBD2; V gene: TRBV29-1; J gene: TRBJ2-3; clone size: .; CDR3 protein: CSLFLAVSEDTQYF; CDR3 DNA: TGCAGCCTTTTTCTAGCGGTTTCAGAAGATACGCAGTATTTT
D gene: TRBD1; V gene: TRBV7-9; J gene: TRBJ1-4; clone size: .; CDR3 protein: CASSSEDRETEKLFF; CDR3 DNA: TGTGCCAGCAGCTCCGAGGACAGGGAGACGGAAAAACTGTTTTTT
D gene: TRBD1; V gene: TRBV27; J gene: TRBJ2-7; clone size: .; CDR3 protein: CASSLLTGGLYEQYF; CDR3 DNA: TGTGCCAGCAGTTTATTGACAGGGGGATTATACGAGCAGTACTTC
D gene: TRBD1; V gene: TRBV7-6; J gene: TRBJ1-5; clone size: .; CDR3 protein: CASSFGQGPYSNQPQHF; CDR3 DNA: TGTGCCAGCAGCTTCGGACAGGGGCCCTATAGCAATCAGCCCCAGCATTTT
D gene: TRBD1; V gene: TRBV7-9; J gene: TRBJ1-1; clone size: .; CDR3 protein: CASSPPGGSEAFF; CDR3 DNA: TGTGCCAGCAGCCCCCCAGGGGGATCTGAAGCTTTCTTT
D gene: TRBD1; V gene: TRBV5-6; J gene: TRBJ2-1; clone size: few; CDR3 protein: CASSFTGGAGNEQFF; CDR3 DNA: TGTGCCAGCAGCTTTACAGGGGGCGCCGGGAATGAGCAGTTCTTC
D gene: .; V gene: TRBV21-1; J gene: TRBJ2-7; clone size: .; CDR3 protein: CASSSFGHPDYEQYF; CDR3 DNA: TGTGCCAGCAGCAGCTTCGGACATCCCGACTACGAGCAGTACTTC
D gene: TRBD2; V gene: TRBV9; J gene: TRBJ2-2; clone size: once; CDR3 protein: CASSVKRENTGELFF; CDR3 DNA: TGTGCCAGCAGCGTTAAGCGGGAGAACACCGGGGAGCTGTTTTTT
D gene: .; V gene: TRBV6-6; J gene: TRBJ2-3; clone size: .; CDR3 protein: CASSSSGTDTQYF; CDR3 DNA: TGTGCCAGCAGTTCCTCCGGGACAGATACGCAGTATTTT
D gene: TRBD2; V gene: TRBV30; J gene: TRBJ2-7; clone size: .; CDR3 protein: CAWSVQRENSYEQYF; CDR3 DNA: TGTGCCTGGAGTGTGCAGCGGGAGAACTCCTACGAGCAGTACTTC